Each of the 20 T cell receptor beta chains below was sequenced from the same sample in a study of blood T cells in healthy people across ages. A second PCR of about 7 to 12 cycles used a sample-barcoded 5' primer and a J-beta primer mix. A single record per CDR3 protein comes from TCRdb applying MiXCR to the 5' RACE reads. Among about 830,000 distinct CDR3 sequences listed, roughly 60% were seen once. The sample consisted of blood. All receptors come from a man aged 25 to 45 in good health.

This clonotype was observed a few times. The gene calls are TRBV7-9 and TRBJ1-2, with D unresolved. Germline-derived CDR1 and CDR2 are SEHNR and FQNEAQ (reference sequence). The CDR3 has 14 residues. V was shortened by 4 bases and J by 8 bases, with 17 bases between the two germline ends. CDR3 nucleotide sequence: TGTGCCAGCAGCTACGATTCCGTCCCGCAGGGCTACACCTTC. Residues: CASSYDSVPQGYTF.

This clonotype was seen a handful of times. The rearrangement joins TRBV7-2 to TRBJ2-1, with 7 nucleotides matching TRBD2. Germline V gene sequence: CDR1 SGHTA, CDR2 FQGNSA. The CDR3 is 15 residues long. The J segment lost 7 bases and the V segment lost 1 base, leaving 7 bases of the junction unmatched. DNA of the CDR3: TGTGCCAGCAGCTTAGAAGCGGGAAGATTTAATGAGCAGTTCTTC. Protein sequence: CASSLEAGRFNEQFF.

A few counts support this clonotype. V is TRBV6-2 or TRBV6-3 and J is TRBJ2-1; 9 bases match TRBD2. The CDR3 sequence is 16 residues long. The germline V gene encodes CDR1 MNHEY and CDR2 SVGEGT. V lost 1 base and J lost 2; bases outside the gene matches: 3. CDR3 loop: CASSYWREGPYNEQFF. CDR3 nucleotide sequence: TGTGCCAGCAGTTACTGGCGGGAGGGCCCCTACAATGAGCAGTTCTTC.

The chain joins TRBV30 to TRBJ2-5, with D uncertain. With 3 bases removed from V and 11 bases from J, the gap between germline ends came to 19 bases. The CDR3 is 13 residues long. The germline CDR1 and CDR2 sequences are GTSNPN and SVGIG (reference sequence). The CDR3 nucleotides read TGTGCCTGGAGGAATGGGCGCGAGTTTGAGCAGTACTTC. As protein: CAWRNGREFEQYF. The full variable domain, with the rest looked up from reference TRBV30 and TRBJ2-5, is SQTIHQWPATLVQPVGSPLSLECTVEGTSNPNLYWYRQAAGRGLQLLFYSVGIGQISSEVPQNLSASRPQDRQFILSSKKLLLSDSGFYLCAWRNGREFEQYFGPGTRLLVL.

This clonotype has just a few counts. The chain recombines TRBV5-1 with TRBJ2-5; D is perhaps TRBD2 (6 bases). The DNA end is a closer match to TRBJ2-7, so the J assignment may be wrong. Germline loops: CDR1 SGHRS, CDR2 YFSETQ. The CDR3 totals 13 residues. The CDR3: CASSQGLMDEQYF. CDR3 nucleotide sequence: TGCGCCAGCAGCCAGGGACTCATGGACGAGCAGTACTTC.

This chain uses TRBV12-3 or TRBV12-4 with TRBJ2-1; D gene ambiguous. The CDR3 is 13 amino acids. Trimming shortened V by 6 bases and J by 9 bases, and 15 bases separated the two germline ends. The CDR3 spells CASSVSLLSEQFF. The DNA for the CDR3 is TGTGCCAGCAGCGTTAGTCTTCTGAGTGAGCAGTTCTTC.

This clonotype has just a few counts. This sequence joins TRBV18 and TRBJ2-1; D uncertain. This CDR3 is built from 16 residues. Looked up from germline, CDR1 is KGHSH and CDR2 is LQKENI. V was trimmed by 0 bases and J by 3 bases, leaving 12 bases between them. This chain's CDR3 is CASSPPVPAVYNEQFF. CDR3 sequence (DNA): TGTGCCAGCTCACCACCTGTACCCGCGGTCTACAATGAGCAGTTCTTC.

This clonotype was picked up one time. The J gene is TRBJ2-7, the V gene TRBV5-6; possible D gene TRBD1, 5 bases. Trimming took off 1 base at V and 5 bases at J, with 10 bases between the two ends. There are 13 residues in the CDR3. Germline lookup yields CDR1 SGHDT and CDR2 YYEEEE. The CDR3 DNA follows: TGTGCCAGCAGCTTGCAGGGTCGGCACGAGCAGTACTTC. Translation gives CASSLQGRHEQYF. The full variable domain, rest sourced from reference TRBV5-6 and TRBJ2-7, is DAGVTQSPTHLIKTRGQQVTLRCSPKSGHDTVSWYQQALGQGPQFIFQYYEEEERQRGNFPDRFSGHQFPNYSSELNVNALLLGDSALYLCASSLQGRHEQYFGPGTRLTVT.

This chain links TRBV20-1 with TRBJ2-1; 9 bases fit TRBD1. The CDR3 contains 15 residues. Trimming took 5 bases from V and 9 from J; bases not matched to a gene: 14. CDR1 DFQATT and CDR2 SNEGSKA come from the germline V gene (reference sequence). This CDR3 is CSAVRIDRGFVEQFF. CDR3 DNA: TGCAGTGCTGTCCGTATCGACAGGGGGTTTGTTGAGCAGTTCTTC.

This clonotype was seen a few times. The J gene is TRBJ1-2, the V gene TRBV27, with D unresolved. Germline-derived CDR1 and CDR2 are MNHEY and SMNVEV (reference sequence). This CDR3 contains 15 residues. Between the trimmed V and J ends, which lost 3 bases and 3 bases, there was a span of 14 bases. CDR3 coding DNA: TGTGCCAGCAGTTTTAACAGAGTGCAGGACTATGGCTACACCTTC. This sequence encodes CASSFNRVQDYGYTF.

The CDR3 spells CASSLETLETQYF. The CDR3, as DNA: TGTGCCAGCAGCTTAGAGACACTAGAGACCCAGTACTTC. The chain combines TRBV11-2 with TRBJ2-5; D gene uncertain. The CDR3 consists of 13 residues. V was clipped by 0 bases and J by 4 bases, with 6 bases between them. Per germline, CDR1 SGHAT and CDR2 FQNNGV.

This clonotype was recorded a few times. The CDR3 here is CASLGSVTQYF. CDR3 DNA sequence: TGTGCCAGCTTAGGGTCGGTTACGCAGTATTTT. This chain connects TRBV12-3 or TRBV12-4 to TRBJ2-3; D not certain. V lost 8 bases to trimming and J lost 8 bases, with 11 bases between them. The CDR3 has 11 residues.

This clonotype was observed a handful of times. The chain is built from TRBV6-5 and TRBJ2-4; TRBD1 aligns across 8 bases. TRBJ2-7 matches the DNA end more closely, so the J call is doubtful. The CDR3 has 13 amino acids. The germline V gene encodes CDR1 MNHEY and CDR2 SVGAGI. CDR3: CASSYTGGYEQYF. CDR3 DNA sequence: TGTGCCAGCAGTTATACAGGGGGCTACGAGCAGTACTTC.

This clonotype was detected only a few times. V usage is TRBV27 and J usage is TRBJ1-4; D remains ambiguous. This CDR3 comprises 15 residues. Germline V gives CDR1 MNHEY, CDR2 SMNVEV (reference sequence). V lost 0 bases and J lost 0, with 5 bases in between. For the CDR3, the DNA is TGTGCCAGCAGTTTATCAGGAGCAACTAATGAAAAACTGTTTTTT. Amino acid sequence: CASSLSGATNEKLFF.

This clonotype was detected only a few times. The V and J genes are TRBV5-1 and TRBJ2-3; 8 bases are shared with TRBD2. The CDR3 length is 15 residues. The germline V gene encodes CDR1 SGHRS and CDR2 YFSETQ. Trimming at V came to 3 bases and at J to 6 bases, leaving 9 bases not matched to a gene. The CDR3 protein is CASSWKLAGPDTQYF. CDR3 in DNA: TGCGCCAGCAGCTGGAAGCTAGCGGGCCCCGATACGCAGTATTTT.

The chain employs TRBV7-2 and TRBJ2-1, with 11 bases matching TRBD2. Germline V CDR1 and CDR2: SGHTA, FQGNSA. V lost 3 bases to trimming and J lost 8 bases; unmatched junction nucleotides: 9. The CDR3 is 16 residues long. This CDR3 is CASSLGLAGGSDEQFF. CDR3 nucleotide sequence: TGTGCCAGCAGCTTGGGGCTAGCGGGAGGTTCGGATGAGCAGTTCTTC.

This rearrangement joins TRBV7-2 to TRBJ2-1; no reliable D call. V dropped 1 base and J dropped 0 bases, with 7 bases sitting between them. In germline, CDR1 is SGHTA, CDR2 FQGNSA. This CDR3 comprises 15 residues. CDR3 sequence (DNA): TGTGCCAGCAGCTTAGACGGAAACTCCTACAATGAGCAGTTCTTC. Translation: CASSLDGNSYNEQFF.

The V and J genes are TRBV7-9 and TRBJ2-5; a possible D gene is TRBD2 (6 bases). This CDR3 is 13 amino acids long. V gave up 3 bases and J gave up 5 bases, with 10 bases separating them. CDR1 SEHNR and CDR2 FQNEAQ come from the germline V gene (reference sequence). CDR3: CASSLASVETQYF. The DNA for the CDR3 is TGTGCCAGCAGCTTGGCTAGCGTCGAGACCCAGTACTTC.

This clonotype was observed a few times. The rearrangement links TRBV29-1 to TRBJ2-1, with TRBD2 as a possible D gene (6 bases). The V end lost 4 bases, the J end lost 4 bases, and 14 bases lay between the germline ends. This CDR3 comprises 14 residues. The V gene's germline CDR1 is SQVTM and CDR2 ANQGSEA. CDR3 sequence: CSVGWEVTYNEQFF. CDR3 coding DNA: TGCAGCGTTGGGTGGGAGGTGACTTACAATGAGCAGTTCTTC.

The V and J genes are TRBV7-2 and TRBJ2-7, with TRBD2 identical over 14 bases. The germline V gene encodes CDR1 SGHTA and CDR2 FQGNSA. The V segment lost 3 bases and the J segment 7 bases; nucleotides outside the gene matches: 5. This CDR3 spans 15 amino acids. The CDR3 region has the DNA TGTGCCAGCAGCTTGACTAGCGGGGGGGTTCTGGAGCAGTACTTC. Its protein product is CASSLTSGGVLEQYF.